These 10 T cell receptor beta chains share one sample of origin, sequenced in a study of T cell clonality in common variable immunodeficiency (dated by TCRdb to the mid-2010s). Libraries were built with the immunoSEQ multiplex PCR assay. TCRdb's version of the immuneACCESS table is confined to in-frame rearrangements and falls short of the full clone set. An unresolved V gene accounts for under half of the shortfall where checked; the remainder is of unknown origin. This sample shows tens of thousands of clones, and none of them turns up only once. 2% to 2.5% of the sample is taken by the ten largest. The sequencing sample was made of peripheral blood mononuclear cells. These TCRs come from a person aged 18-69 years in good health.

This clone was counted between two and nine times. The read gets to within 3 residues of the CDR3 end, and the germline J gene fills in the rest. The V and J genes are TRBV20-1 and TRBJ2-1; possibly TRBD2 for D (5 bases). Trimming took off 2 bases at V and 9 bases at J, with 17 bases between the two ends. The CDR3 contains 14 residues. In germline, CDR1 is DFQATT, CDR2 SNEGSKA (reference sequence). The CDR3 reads CSARRGSLASEQFF. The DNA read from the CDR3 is TGCAGTGCTAGACGGGGTAGCCTGGCGAGTGAG.

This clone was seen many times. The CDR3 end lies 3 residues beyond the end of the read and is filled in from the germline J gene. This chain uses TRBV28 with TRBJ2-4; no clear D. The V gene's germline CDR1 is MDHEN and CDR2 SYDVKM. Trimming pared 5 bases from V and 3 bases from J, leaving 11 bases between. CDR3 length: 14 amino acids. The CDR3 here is CASSPWLGKNIQYF. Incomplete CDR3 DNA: TGTGCCAGCAGTCCATGGCTAGGCAAAAACATT.

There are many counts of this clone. The CDR3 loop reads CASRGTSGENEQFF. The part of the CDR3 DNA that was read is TGCGCCAGCAGGGGGACTAGCGGGGAAAATGAG. V and J are TRBV5-1 and TRBJ2-1; 13 bases agree with TRBD2. Read data end 3 residues before the CDR3 end; the end is taken from the germline J gene. The CDR3 is 14 amino acids. With 5 bases clipped from V and 7 bases from J, the junction kept 3 bases outside the gene matches. Germline V gene sequence: CDR1 SGHRS, CDR2 YFSETQ.

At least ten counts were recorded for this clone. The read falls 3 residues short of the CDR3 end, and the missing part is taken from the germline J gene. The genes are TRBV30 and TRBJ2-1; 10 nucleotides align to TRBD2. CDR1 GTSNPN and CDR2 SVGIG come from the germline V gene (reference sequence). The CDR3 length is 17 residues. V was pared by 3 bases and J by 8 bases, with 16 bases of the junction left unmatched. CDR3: CAWRRALAGANRDEQFF. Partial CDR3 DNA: TGTGCCTGGAGAAGAGCCCTAGCGGGAGCTAATAGGGATGAG.

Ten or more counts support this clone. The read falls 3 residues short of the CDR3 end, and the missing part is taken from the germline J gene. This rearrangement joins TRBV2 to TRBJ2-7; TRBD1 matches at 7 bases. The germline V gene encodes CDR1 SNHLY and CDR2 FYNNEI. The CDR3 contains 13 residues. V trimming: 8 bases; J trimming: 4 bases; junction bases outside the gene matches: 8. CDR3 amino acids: CASYRDRDYEQYF. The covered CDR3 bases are TGTGCCAGCTACCGGGACAGAGATTACGAG.

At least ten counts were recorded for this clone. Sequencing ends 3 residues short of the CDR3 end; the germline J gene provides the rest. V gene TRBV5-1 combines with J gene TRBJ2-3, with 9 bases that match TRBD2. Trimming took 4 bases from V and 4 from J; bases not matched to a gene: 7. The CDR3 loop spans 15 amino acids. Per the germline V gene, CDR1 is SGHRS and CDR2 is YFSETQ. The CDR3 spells CASSEAGGLPDTQYF. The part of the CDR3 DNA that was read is TGCGCCAGCAGCGAGGCGGGAGGGCTACCAGATACG.

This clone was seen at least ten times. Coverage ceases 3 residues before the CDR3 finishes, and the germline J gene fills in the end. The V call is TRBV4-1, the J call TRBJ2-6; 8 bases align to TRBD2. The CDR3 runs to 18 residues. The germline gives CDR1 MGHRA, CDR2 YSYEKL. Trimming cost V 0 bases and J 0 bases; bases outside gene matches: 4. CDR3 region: CASSQELAVHSGANVLTF. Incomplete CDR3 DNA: TGCGCCAGCAGCCAAGAACTAGCGGTCCACTCTGGGGCCAACGTC.

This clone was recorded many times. The CDR3 loop reads CSARPVGAGGRETQYF. CDR3 DNA (partial): TGCAGTGCTAGGCCCGTGGGAGCGGGGGGGCGTGAGACC. The rearrangement uses TRBV20-1 and TRBJ2-5, with 10 bases identical to TRBD2. The DNA ends 3 residues before the CDR3 does, and the rest of the CDR3 is filled in from the germline J gene. CDR1 and CDR2 (germline): DFQATT, SNEGSKA (reference sequence). Trimming cost V 3 bases and J 5 bases; bases outside gene matches: 12. This CDR3 is built from 16 residues.

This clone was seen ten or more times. The sequenced part of the CDR3 DNA is TGTGCCTGGAGACAGGGAGGGAATGCTGAA. It is translated as CAWRQGGNAE. In full, the CDR3 reads CAWRQGGNAEAFF. The chain couples TRBV30 to TRBJ1-1; TRBD1 might be the D (6 bases). The missing CDR3 end, 3 residues past where the read stops, is filled in from the germline J gene. CDR1 is GTSNPN and CDR2 is SVGIG in the germline V gene (reference sequence). There are 13 residues in the CDR3. Trimming shortened V by 3 bases and J by 6 bases, and 14 bases separated the two germline ends.

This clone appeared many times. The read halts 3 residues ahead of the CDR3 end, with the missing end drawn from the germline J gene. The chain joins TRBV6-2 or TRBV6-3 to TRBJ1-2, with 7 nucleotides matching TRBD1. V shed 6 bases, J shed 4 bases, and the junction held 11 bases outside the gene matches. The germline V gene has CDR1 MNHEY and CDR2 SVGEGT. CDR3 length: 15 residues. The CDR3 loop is CASRPSIDRAYGYTF. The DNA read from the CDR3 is TGTGCCAGCAGACCCTCAATCGACAGGGCCTATGGC.